A selection of T cell receptor beta chains follows, all from one sample in a study of cytomegalovirus exposure and HLA in healthy donors. Only in-frame clones appear in the TCRdb table, and some are missing; sequencing was by immunoSEQ multiplex PCR. The table records tens of thousands of clones, around 80% of them present only once. The specimen was PBMCs. Receptors originate from a woman in her thirties in good health and CMV-seronegative. Both conserved end residues are part of each CDR3. A D gene is named only where the DNA matches it firmly. Clone size is not always given. Where it is, it says once, few, many or a class for expanded clones.

clone size | J gene | CDR3 length | V gene | D gene | CDR3 protein | CDR3 DNA
- | TRBJ1-2 | 12 | TRBV6-5 | - | CASNLFGGGYTF | TGTGCCAGCAATCTGTTCGGGGGTGGCTACACCTTC
- | TRBJ1-1 | 14 | TRBV4-1 | TRBD1 | CASSLGTGNTEAFF | TGCGCCAGCAGCCTTGGGACAGGGAACACTGAAGCTTTCTTT
- | TRBJ2-5 | 15 | TRBV4-3 | TRBD1 | CASSQGTGGQETQYF | TGCGCCAGCAGCCAAGGGACAGGGGGACAAGAGACCCAGTACTTC
few | TRBJ2-3 | 17 | TRBV11-2 | - | CASSLDLHRVSTDTQYF | TGTGCCAGCAGCTTAGATCTGCACAGGGTAAGCACAGATACGCAGTATTTT
- | TRBJ1-2 | 15 | TRBV9 | - | CASSVAMDINYGYTF | TGTGCCAGCAGCGTAGCTATGGACATCAACTATGGCTACACCTTC
once | TRBJ1-4 | 17 | TRBV2 | TRBD1 | CASSFGQGLFLGEKLFF | TGTGCCAGCAGTTTTGGACAGGGGCTTTTTTTGGGTGAAAAACTGTTTTTT
few | TRBJ2-1 | 16 | TRBV25-1 | TRBD1 | CASSDSGTGYSHEQFF | TGTGCCAGCAGTGACTCCGGGACAGGGTATTCGCATGAGCAGTTCTTC
- | TRBJ1-5 | 14 | TRBV9 | TRBD1 | CASSSDRGRQPQHF | TGTGCCAGCAGCTCCGACAGGGGGCGGCAGCCCCAGCATTTT
few | TRBJ1-4 | 15 | TRBV5-4 | - | CASSPVGGSNEKLFF | TGTGCCAGCAGCCCGGTTGGGGGCTCTAATGAAAAACTGTTTTTT
- | TRBJ2-4 | 13 | TRBV5-1 | - | CASSFGGEDIQYF | TGCGCCAGCAGCTTCGGGGGAGAAGACATTCAGTACTTC
- | TRBJ1-1 | 16 | TRBV10-1 | TRBD1 | CASSGSGTGKNTEAFF | TGCGCCAGCAGTGGGAGCGGGACAGGGAAGAACACTGAAGCTTTCTTT
few | TRBJ2-7 | 13 | TRBV2 | TRBD1 | CASKLGQSYEQYF | TGTGCCAGTAAACTGGGACAGTCCTACGAGCAGTACTTC
- | TRBJ1-1 | 15 | TRBV11-2 | - | CASSLRPRMGTEAFF | TGTGCCAGCAGCTTACGCCCCCGCATGGGGACAGAAGCTTTCTTT
- | TRBJ2-1 | 10 | TRBV30 | TRBD2 | CASGLAVQFF | TGTGCCTCGGGACTAGCAGTTCAGTTCTTC
- | TRBJ2-1 | 15 | TRBV29-1 | TRBD2 | CSVVAGEKVTNEQFF | TGCAGCGTTGTAGCGGGAGAAAAGGTGACCAATGAGCAGTTCTTC
- | TRBJ1-2 | 13 | TRBV25-1 | - | CASSERDSYGYTF | TGTGCCAGCAGTGAACGGGACTCCTATGGCTACACCTTC
few | TRBJ1-5 | 15 | TRBV28 | TRBD1 | CASSPPDRDNQPQHF | TGTGCCAGCAGTCCTCCGGACAGGGACAATCAGCCCCAGCATTTT
- | TRBJ1-6 | 15 | TRBV2 | TRBD1 | CASRTGTGPNSPLHF | TGTGCCAGCAGGACCGGGACAGGCCCTAATTCACCCCTCCACTTT
- | TRBJ1-2 | 14 | TRBV4-3 | - | CASSQEAQGYGYTF | TGCGCCAGCAGCCAAGAGGCACAGGGCTATGGCTACACCTTC
- | TRBJ2-5 | 16 | TRBV23-1 | TRBD1 | CASSRKGQGAGETQYF | TGCGCCAGCAGTAGGAAAGGACAGGGGGCCGGAGAGACCCAGTACTTC
- | TRBJ2-1 | 14 | TRBV5-6 | - | CASRTLTAYNEQFF | TGTGCCAGCAGGACCCTCACAGCCTACAATGAGCAGTTCTTC
- | TRBJ1-1 | 14 | TRBV21-1 | - | CASTADRFPLGAFF | TGTGCCAGCACCGCCGACAGGTTCCCTCTGGGAGCTTTCTTT
- | TRBJ2-3 | 15 | TRBV7-2 | TRBD2 | CASSLVRGRADTQYF | TGTGCCAGCAGCTTAGTTCGCGGGAGGGCAGATACGCAGTATTTT
- | TRBJ2-1 | 17 | TRBV9 | TRBD2 | CASSVAFDLAGDNEQFF | TGTGCCAGCAGCGTAGCTTTCGATCTAGCGGGAGACAATGAGCAGTTCTTC
- | TRBJ1-5 | 14 | TRBV2 | TRBD1 | CASSKQGNNQPQHF | TGTGCCAGCAGCAAACAGGGGAACAATCAGCCCCAGCATTTT
few | TRBJ2-3 | 16 | TRBV4-3 | TRBD2 | CASSQQLAGGPDTQYF | TGCGCCAGCAGCCAACAACTAGCGGGGGGCCCAGATACGCAGTATTTT
- | TRBJ1-1 | 15 | TRBV6-5 | - | CASSYSSSGITEAFF | TGTGCCAGCAGTTACTCAAGCAGCGGGATCACTGAAGCTTTCTTT
once | TRBJ1-1 | 14 | TRBV18 | - | CASSPAITNTEAFF | TGTGCCAGCTCACCAGCTATTACGAACACTGAAGCTTTCTTT
few | TRBJ1-1 | 13 | TRBV11-3 | - | CASSAQENTEAFF | TGTGCCAGCAGCGCTCAGGAAAACACTGAAGCTTTCTTT
- | TRBJ1-1 | 16 | TRBV5-1 | TRBD1 | CASSYGTGGMNTEAFF | TGCGCCAGCAGCTACGGGACAGGGGGCATGAACACTGAAGCTTTCTTT
- | TRBJ1-2 | 14 | TRBV9 | TRBD1 | CASSAAGTDYGYTF | TGTGCCAGCAGCGCGGCCGGGACAGACTATGGCTACACCTTC
once | TRBJ2-1 | 12 | TRBV5-6 | - | CASSEEGRREFF | TGTGCCAGCAGCGAGGAGGGACGGCGGGAGTTCTTC
- | TRBJ1-2 | 14 | TRBV2 | - | CASTEGQNNYGYTF | TGTGCCAGCACGGAAGGACAGAACAACTATGGCTACACCTTC
- | TRBJ2-1 | 16 | TRBV10-3 | TRBD1 | CAISERTGGNYNEQFF | TGTGCCATCAGTGAGAGGACAGGGGGCAATTACAATGAGCAGTTCTTC
- | TRBJ1-2 | 14 | TRBV14 | - | CASSQQAFNYGYTF | TGTGCCAGCAGCCAGCAGGCATTTAACTATGGCTACACCTTC
- | TRBJ1-2 | 14 | TRBV15 | - | CATSRDRGDGGYTF | TGTGCCACCAGCAGAGATCGAGGTGACGGGGGCTACACCTTC
- | TRBJ1-1 | 15 | TRBV18 | - | CASSRAAAKNTEAFF | TGTGCCAGCTCACGGGCAGCAGCCAAGAACACTGAAGCTTTCTTT
- | TRBJ2-1 | 13 | TRBV2 | TRBD2 | CASSKNGRNEQFF | TGTGCCAGCAGCAAAAACGGGAGGAATGAGCAGTTCTTC
- | TRBJ2-5 | 14 | TRBV7-2 | TRBD2 | CASSLFGGGETQYF | TGTGCCAGCAGCTTATTCGGGGGAGGGGAGACCCAGTACTTC
- | TRBJ2-5 | 16 | TRBV5-5 | TRBD1 | CASSLPGTGDGETQYF | TGTGCCAGCAGCTTGCCCGGGACAGGGGATGGAGAGACCCAGTACTTC
- | TRBJ1-1 | 15 | TRBV30 | TRBD1 | CAWSQPDRGQGEAFF | TGTGCCTGGAGTCAACCGGACAGGGGACAAGGTGAAGCTTTCTTT
few | TRBJ2-5 | 14 | TRBV5-4 | - | CASSSRTGLETQYF | TGTGCCAGCAGCTCCCGTACAGGGCTCGAGACCCAGTACTTC
- | TRBJ2-3 | 15 | TRBV19 | TRBD2 | CASSLLAGGPDTQYF | TGTGCCAGTAGTTTACTAGCGGGAGGCCCCGATACGCAGTATTTT
once | TRBJ2-7 | 13 | TRBV19 | - | CASRQASSYEQYF | TGTGCCAGTCGACAGGCCAGCTCCTACGAGCAGTACTTC
- | TRBJ1-1 | 15 | TRBV19 | - | CASSNYRSGKTEAFF | TGTGCCAGTAGTAACTACAGGTCTGGGAAGACTGAAGCTTTCTTT
few | TRBJ2-1 | 15 | TRBV9 | - | CASSVEGGTNNEQFF | TGTGCCAGCAGCGTAGAAGGGGGGACTAACAATGAGCAGTTCTTC
- | TRBJ2-1 | 15 | TRBV13 | TRBD1 | CASSPSTGAYNEQFF | TGTGCCAGCAGCCCATCGACAGGGGCCTACAATGAGCAGTTCTTC